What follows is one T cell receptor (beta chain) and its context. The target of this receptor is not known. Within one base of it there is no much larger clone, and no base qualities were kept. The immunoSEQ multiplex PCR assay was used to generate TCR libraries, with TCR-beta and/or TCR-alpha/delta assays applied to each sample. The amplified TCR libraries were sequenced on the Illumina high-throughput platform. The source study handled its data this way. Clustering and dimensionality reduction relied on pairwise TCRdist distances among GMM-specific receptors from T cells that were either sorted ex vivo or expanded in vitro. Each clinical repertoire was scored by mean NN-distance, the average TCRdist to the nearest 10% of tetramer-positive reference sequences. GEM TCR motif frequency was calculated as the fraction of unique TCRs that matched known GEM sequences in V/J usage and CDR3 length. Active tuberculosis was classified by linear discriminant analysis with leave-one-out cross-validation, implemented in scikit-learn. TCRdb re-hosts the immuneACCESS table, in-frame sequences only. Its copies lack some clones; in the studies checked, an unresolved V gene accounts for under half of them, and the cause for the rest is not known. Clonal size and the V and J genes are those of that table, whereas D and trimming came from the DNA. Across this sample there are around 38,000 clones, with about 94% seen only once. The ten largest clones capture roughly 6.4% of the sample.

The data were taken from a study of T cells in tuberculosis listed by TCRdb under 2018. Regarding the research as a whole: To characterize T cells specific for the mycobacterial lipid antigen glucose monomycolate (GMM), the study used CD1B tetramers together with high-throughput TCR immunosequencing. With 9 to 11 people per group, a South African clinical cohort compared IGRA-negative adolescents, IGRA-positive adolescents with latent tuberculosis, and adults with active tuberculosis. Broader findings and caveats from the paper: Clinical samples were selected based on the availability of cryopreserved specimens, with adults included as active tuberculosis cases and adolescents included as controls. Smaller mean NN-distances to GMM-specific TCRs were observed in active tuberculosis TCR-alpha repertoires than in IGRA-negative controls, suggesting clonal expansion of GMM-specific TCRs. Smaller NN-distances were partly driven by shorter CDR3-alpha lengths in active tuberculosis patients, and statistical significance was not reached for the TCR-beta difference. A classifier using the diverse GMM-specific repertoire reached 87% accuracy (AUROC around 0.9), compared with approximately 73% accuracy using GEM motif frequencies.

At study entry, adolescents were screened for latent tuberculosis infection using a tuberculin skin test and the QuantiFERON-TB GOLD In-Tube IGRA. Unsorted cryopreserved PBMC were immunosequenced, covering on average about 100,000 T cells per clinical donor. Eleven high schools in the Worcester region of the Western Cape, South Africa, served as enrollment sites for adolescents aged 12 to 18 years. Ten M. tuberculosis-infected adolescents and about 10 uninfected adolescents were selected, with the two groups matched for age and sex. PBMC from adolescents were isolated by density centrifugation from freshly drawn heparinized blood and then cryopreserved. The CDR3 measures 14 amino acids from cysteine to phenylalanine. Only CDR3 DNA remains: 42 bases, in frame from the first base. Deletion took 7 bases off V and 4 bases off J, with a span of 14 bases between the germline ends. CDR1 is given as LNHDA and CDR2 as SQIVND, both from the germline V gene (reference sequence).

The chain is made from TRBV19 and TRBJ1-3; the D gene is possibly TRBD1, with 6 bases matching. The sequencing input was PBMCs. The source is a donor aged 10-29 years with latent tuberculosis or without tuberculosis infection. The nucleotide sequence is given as TGTGCCAGTACCCTCAGGGGATCCGGAAACACCATATATTTT. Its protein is CASTLRGSGNTIYF.